This T cell receptor (beta chain) was profiled in a study of control samples from healthy donors and cancer patients. This CDR3 is 18 amino acids long. The V and J ends lost 1 base and 2 bases respectively, with 16 bases between them. The V gene's germline CDR1 is SGHDT and CDR2 YYEEEE. TCRdb's copy holds only in-frame clones and misses some; the assay was immunoSEQ multiplex PCR. Altogether 90,000 or so clones are present, roughly 86% being singletons, with the ten largest covering roughly 1.3%. The clonotype comes from a woman aged 45-60 years in good health. This sequence joins TRBV5-6 and TRBJ2-6; the D call may be TRBD1 or TRBD2 (7 bases each). Material for sequencing was blood. CDR3 coding DNA: TGTGCCAGCAGCTTGAGTTGGCAGGGGGGGACTGGGGCCAACGTCCTGACTTTC. It is translated as CASSLSWQGGTGANVLTF. The variable domain in full, completed from reference TRBV5-6 and TRBJ2-6, reads DAGVTQSPTHLIKTRGQQVTLRCSPKSGHDTVSWYQQALGQGPQFIFQYYEEEERQRGNFPDRFSGHQFPNYSSELNVNALLLGDSALYLCASSLSWQGGTGANVLTFGAGSRLTVL.